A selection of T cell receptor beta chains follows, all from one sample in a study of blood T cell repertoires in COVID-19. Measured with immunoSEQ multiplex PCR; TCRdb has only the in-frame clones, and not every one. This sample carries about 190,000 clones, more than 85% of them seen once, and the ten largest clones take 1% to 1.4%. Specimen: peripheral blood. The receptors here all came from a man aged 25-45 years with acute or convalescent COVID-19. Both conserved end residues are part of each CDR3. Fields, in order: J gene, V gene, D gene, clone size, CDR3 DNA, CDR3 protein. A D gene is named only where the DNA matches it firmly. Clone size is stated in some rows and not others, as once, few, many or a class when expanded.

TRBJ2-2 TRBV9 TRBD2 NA TGTGCCAGCAGCCCGGGGTTAGCGGGAAATGCCGGGGAGCTGTTTTTT CASSPGLAGNAGELFF
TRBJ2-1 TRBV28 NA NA TGTGCCAGCAGCACGGGATCTAGGTCTGAGCAGTTCTTC CASSTGSRSEQFF
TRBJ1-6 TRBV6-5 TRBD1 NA TGTGCCAGCAGTTCCAGACAGGGAGATTCACCCCTCCACTTT CASSSRQGDSPLHF
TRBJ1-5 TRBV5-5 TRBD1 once TGTGCCAGCAGCTGGGGACAGGGAAGCAATCAGCCCCAGCATTTT CASSWGQGSNQPQHF
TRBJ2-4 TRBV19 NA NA TGTGCCAGTAGATTGACGGGGGGCGAAAACATTCAGTACTTC CASRLTGGENIQYF
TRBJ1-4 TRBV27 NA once TGTGCCAGCAGTTGGGGGCGGGGGGCTGAAAAACTGTTTTTT CASSWGRGAEKLFF
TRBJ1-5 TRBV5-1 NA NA TGCGCCATCTACCCTCCCGGGACAACTAAAAGCAATCAGCCCCAGCATTTT CAIYPPGTTKSNQPQHF
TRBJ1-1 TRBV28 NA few TGTGCCAGCGCAGGGCGCACTGAAGCTTTCTTT CASAGRTEAFF
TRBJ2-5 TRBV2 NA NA TGTGCCAGCAGTGGTAGCGGAACCCAGTACTTC CASSGSGTQYF
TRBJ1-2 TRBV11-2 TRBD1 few TGTGCCAGCAGCTTAGGAGGACAGGGGGCTAACTATGGCTACACCTTC CASSLGGQGANYGYTF
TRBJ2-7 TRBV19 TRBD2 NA TGTGCCAGTAGTATAGACGGAGCGGGAGGTACCGTACGAAAGCAGTACTTC CASSIDGAGGTVRKQYF
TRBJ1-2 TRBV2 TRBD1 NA TGTGCCAGCAGTGAAGCCCGGGACAGAAGATCCGGGGGCTACACCTTC CASSEARDRRSGGYTF
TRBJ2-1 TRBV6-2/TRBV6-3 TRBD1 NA TGTGCCAGCAGTTACGGGGCGACAGGGGGTGAGCAGTTCTTC CASSYGATGGEQFF
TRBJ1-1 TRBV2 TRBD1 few TGTGCCCGGGACAGGGGGCTAAGCAGCACTGAAGCTTTCTTT CARDRGLSSTEAFF
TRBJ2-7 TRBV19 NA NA TGTGCCAGTAGTATTCAAGAGGGAACGATTCTACGCGAGCAGTACTTC CASSIQEGTILREQYF
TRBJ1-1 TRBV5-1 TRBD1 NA TGCGCCAGCAGCGCCTCGGACAGGAGGGACACTGAAGCTTTCTTT CASSASDRRDTEAFF
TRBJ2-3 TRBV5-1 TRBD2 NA TGCGCCAGCAGCTTGGTAGCGGGGGCCACAGATACGCAGTATTTT CASSLVAGATDTQYF
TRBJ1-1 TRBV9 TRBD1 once TGTGCCAGCAGCGCAAACAGGGGGCGGACTGAAGCTTTCTTT CASSANRGRTEAFF
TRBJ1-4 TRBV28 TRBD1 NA TGTGCCAGCAGTATGAAAACCGGGACAGATATTGAAAAACTGTTTTTT CASSMKTGTDIEKLFF
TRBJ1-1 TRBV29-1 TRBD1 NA TGCAGCGTCCCGACAGGGGGCACTGAAGCTTTCTTT CSVPTGGTEAFF
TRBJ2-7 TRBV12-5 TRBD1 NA TGTGCTAGTGGTTCCGGACAGGGACCTCATAGCTCCTACGAGCAGTACTTC CASGSGQGPHSSYEQYF
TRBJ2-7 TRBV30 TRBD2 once TGTGCCTGGACCCCACTAGCGGGAATACAAGAGCAGTACTTC CAWTPLAGIQEQYF
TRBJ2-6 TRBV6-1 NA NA TGTGCCAGCAGTGAAGAAACAGTTACCTCTGGGGCCAACGTCCTGACTTTC CASSEETVTSGANVLTF